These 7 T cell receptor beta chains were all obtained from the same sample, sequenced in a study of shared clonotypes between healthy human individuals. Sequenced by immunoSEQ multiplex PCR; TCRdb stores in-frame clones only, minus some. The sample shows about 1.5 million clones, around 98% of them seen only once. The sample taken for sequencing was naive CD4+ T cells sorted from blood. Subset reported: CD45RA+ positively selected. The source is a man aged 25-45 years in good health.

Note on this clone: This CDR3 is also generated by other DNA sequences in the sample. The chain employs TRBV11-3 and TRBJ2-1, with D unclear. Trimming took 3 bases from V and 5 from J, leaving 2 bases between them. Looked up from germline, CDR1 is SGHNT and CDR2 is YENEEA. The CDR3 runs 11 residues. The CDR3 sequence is CASSFDNEQFF. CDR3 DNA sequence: TGTGCCAGCAGCTTTGACAATGAGCAGTTCTTC.

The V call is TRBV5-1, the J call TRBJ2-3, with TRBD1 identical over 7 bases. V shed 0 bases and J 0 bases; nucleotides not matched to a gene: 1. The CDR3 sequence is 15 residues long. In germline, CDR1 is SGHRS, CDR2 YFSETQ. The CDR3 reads CASSLEQGSTDTQYF. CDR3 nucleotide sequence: TGCGCCAGCAGCTTGGAACAGGGGAGCACAGATACGCAGTATTTT.

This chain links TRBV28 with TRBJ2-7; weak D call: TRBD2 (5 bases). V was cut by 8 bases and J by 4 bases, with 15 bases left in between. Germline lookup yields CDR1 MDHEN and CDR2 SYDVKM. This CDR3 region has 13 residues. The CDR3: CASEEVTGYEQYF. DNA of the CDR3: TGTGCCAGCGAGGAGGTCACCGGATACGAGCAGTACTTC.

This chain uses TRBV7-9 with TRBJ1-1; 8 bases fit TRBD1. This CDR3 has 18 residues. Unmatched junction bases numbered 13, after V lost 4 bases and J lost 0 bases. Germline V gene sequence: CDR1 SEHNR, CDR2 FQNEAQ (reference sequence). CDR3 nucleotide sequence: TGTGCCAGCAGCTCGAGGCCGGGACAGGATCTCGTGAACACTGAAGCTTTCTTT. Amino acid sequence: CASSSRPGQDLVNTEAFF.

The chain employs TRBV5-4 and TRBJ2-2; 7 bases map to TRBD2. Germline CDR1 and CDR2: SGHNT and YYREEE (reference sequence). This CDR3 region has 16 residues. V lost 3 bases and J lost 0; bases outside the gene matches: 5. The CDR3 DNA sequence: TGTGCCAGCAGCTCCCTCAGCGGGGCGAACACCGGGGAGCTGTTTTTT. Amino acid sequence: CASSSLSGANTGELFF.

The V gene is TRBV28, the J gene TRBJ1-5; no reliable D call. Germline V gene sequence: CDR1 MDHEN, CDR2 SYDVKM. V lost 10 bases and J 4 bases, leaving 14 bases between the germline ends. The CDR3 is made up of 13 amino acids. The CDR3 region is CATMGDGNQPQHF. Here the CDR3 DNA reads TGTGCCACCATGGGCGATGGGAATCAGCCCCAGCATTTT.

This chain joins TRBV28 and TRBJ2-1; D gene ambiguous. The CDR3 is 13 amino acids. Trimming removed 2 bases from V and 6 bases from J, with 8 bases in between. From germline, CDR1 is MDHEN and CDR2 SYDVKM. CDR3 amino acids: CASSLDGSNEQFF. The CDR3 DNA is TGTGCCAGCAGTTTAGATGGATCCAATGAGCAGTTCTTC.